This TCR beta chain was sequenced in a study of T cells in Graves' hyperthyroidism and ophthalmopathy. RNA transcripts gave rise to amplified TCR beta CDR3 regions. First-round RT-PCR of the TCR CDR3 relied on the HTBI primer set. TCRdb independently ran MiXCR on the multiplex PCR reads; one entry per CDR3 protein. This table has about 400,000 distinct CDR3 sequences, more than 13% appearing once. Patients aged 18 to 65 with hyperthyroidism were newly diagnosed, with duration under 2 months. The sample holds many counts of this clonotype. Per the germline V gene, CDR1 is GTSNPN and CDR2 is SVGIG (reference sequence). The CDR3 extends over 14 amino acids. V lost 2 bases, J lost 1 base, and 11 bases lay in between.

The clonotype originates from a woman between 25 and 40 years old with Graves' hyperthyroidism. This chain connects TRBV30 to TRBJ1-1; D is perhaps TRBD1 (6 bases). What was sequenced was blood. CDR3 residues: CAWSSHRENTEAFF. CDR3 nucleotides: TGTGCCTGGAGTTCACACAGGGAGAACACTGAAGCTTTCTTT.